Following are 5 T cell receptor delta chains from one sample sequenced in a study of fetal and pediatric gammadelta thymocytes. TCRdb re-analyzed the reads via CATT. The profile covers around 1,400 delta-chain clones, with roughly 10% appearing a single time and 10% to 15% taken by the ten largest. Fetal thymuses came from elective pregnancy terminations at 14 to 22 weeks gestation. The sample consisted of non-Vgamma9Vdelta2 gamma-delta T cells from the thymus. Subset of the sample: CD3+gammadeltaTCR+ thymocytes not co-expressing Vgamma9 and Vdelta2. The receptors shown here come from a human fetus.

By share, this clone counts as large (0.1 to 1%). This chain connects TRDV1 to TRDJ1; 8 bases are a match to TRDD3. V shed 5 bases, J shed 4 bases, and the junction held 3 bases outside the gene matches. The CDR3 covers 13 residues. Germline-derived CDR1 and CDR2 are TSWWSYY and QGS. The DNA of the CDR3 is TGTGCTCTTGGGAACGGGGGATACGATAAACTCATCTTT. It is translated as CALGNGGYDKLIF.

As to this clone: A far larger clone lies a single base away; this is likely a read error. The gene calls are TRDV1 and TRDJ2; D perhaps matches TRDD3 (6 bases). This CDR3 is built from 15 residues. Trimming removed 1 base from V and 1 base from J, with 7 bases in between. Germline CDR1 TSWWSYY, CDR2 QGS. CDR3 in DNA: TGTGCTCTTGGGGAACGGGGGGATTTGACAGCACAACTCTTCTTT. Translated: CALGERGDLTAQLFF.

Remarks on this clone: Mismatch with germline at one junction end may stem from a read error. This chain uses TRDV2 with TRDJ3; TRDD3 agrees at 7 bases. This CDR3 spans 19 amino acids. The V gene's germline CDR1 is GEAIGNYY and CDR2 EKD. CDR3 in amino acids: CACDTGIRGSSWDARQMFF. The CDR3 DNA follows: TGTGCCTGTGACACGGGGATAAGGGGATCCTCCTGGGACGCCCGACAGATGTTTTTC.

The chain has TRDV1 and TRDJ3, with 8 bases that match TRDD3. The CDR3 spans 18 residues. V lost 5 bases to trimming and J lost 0 bases; unmatched junction nucleotides: 6. Germline loops: CDR1 TSWWSYY, CDR2 QGS. CDR3 region: CALGRRGYSSWDTRQMFF. The CDR3 region has the DNA TGTGCTCTTGGGAGGCGGGGATACAGCTCCTGGGACACCCGACAGATGTTTTTC.

By sample fraction, this clone is large. The same CDR3 arises from other DNA sequences in this sample as well. V and J are TRDV2 and TRDJ2; D possibly corresponds to TRDD3 (6 bases). Trimming removed 0 bases from V and 5 bases from J, with 6 bases in between. The CDR3 extends over 13 amino acids. Germline CDR1 is GEAIGNYY and CDR2 is EKD. The CDR3 protein is CACDTGDTAQLFF. The CDR3 DNA reads TGTGCCTGTGACACCGGGGATACAGCACAACTCTTCTTT.